What follows are 5 T cell receptor beta chains derived from one specimen sequenced in a study of OX40 agonist ivuxolimab in advanced cancers. TCRdb's table, derived via immunoSEQ multiplex PCR, lists solely in-frame clones and lacks some. Of some 20,000 clones in the sample, around four fifths were seen once. The input for sequencing was CD4+ or CD8+ T cells sorted from blood, taken in a trial of the OX40 agonist ivuxolimab. These receptor sequences come from an adult with an advanced solid tumor such as melanoma, head and neck, liver or kidney cancer.

V usage is TRBV19 and J usage is TRBJ1-2; TRBD1 agrees at 11 bases. The CDR3 loop spans 17 amino acids. With 0 bases clipped from V and 8 bases from J, the junction kept 11 bases outside the gene matches. Germline V gene sequence: CDR1 LNHDA, CDR2 SQIVND (reference sequence). The CDR3 protein is CASSIDRRTGGAYGYTF. The CDR3 region has the DNA TGTGCCAGTAGTATAGATAGGCGGACAGGGGGCGCCTACGGCTACACCTTC.

In its sample, this clone was seen once. The rearrangement joins TRBV7-2 to TRBJ2-7; TRBD1 matches 7 bases. The V gene end was trimmed by 0 bases and the J gene end by 0 bases; junction bases not matched to a gene: 11. Looked up from germline, CDR1 is SGHTA and CDR2 is FQGNSA. This CDR3 contains 18 residues. The CDR3 region is CASSLAIRDSEGSYEQYF. The CDR3 nucleotides read TGTGCCAGCAGCTTAGCGATTAGGGACAGCGAGGGCTCCTACGAGCAGTACTTC.

The rearrangement links TRBV27 to TRBJ1-4, with 7 nucleotides matching TRBD1. Per germline, CDR1 MNHEY and CDR2 SMNVEV (reference sequence). Germline trimming cut 2 bases from V and 8 bases from J; bases unmatched to any gene: 8. CDR3 length equals 15 residues. For the CDR3, the DNA is TGTGCCAGCAGTTTAAAGGGGGCAGGGAGGGAAAAACTGTTTTTT. This encodes CASSLKGAGREKLFF.

The rearrangement uses TRBV14 and TRBJ2-7; D is possibly TRBD1 (6 bases). The CDR3 runs 14 residues. V was cut by 2 bases and J by 2 bases, with 10 bases left in between. Germline V gene lookup returns CDR1 SGHDN and CDR2 FVKESK. This chain's CDR3 is CASSQPGATYEQYF. The CDR3 DNA reads as TGTGCCAGCAGCCAACCAGGGGCCACCTACGAGCAGTACTTC.

This CDR3 is CASSFTGTGEDTEAFF. The CDR3 DNA follows: TGTGCCAGCAGCTTTACCGGGACAGGGGAGGACACTGAAGCTTTCTTT. This chain links TRBV7-8 with TRBJ1-1, with TRBD1 matching over 10 bases. CDR3 size: 16 residues. Germline CDR1 SGHVS, CDR2 FQNEAQ. V was clipped by 3 bases and J by 3 bases; unmatched bases: 7.